This entry features one TCR beta chain sequence. Germline-derived CDR1 and CDR2 are SEHNR and FQNEAQ (reference sequence). The CDR3 length is 17 residues. V lost 5 bases and J lost 0; bases outside the gene matches: 6. This entry is derived from a study of blood T cell repertoires in COVID-19. Looking at the study overall: Acute and convalescent COVID-19 specimens originated in the United States, Italy and Spain. The analysed material was cDNA or gDNA that came from T cells, B-cell-depleted T cells, or PBMCs.

Source study methods: By means of reference gene primer amplification, nucleated cell counts were estimated. Clones were read by immunoSEQ multiplex PCR, and TCRdb kept only the in-frame ones, dropping some. From that table come the V and J calls and clone size; the DNA was used to work out D and trimming. This sample has around 53,000 clones, with approximately 87% found just once. The sequenced sample consisted of peripheral blood. The gene calls are TRBV7-9 and TRBJ2-2; 10 bases agree with TRBD2. The clonotype was recovered from a man aged 50 to 59 with acute or convalescent COVID-19. The CDR3: CASSRPGTSANTGELFF. The CDR3 bases are TGTGCCAGCAGCCGACCAGGGACTAGCGCGAACACCGGGGAGCTGTTTTTT.